This entry concerns a single TCR beta chain. The sample belongs to a study of blood T cell repertoires in COVID-19. Across the study: Researchers got acute and convalescent COVID-19 samples from the United States, Italy and Spain.

Sequencing was performed with immunoSEQ multiplex PCR; in TCRdb, only in-frame clones are kept and a portion is missing. The sample has around 250,000 clones, 80% to 90% seen once; the top ten hold around 15%. The germline V gene has CDR1 SGHRS and CDR2 YFSETQ. V lost 2 bases, J lost 4 bases, and 13 bases lay in between. There are 15 residues in the CDR3. This clonotype originated in a man aged 18 to 29 who had recovered from COVID-19. This chain links TRBV5-1 with TRBJ1-3; D remains ambiguous. Sequencing used PBMCs or T cells enriched from blood (not recorded which). The CDR3 DNA is TGCGCCAGCAGCTTATCTATTTCGGAGGGAAACACCATATATTTT. Residues: CASSLSISEGNTIYF.